The sequence of this TCR beta chain was determined in a study of Graves' ophthalmopathy and Graves' hyperthyroidism. The wider study: Before any treatment was given, at initial diagnosis, peripheral blood was collected.

This clonotype was detected ten times or more. What it binds is not known. Amplifying from RNA transcripts, the study obtained TCR beta CDR3 regions. First-round RT-PCR with HTBI primers preceded a second-round multiplex PCR. TCRdb reprocessed the multiplex PCR reads via MiXCR and lists one record per CDR3 protein. This sample has a few hundred thousand distinct CDR3 sequences; roughly 15% occur once, and the top ten carry roughly 2.4%. Study-level results: Ophthalmopathy was separated from stable hyperthyroidism by a 13-signature model with around 88% sensitivity and just under 84% specificity. Most expanded clonotypes in thyroid above 0.001 frequency also showed up in blood.

The CDR3 has 15 amino acids. The germline V and J ends were trimmed by 3 bases and 7 bases, with 18 bases remaining between them. CDR1 and CDR2 from the germline V gene are MNHNS and SASEGT. A diagnosis was made from clinical symptoms together with serum thyroxine, TRAb, thyroid ultrasound and orbital computed tomography. The J gene is TRBJ1-2, the V gene TRBV6-1; no clear D. The TCR was taken from an adult woman with stable Graves' hyperthyroidism. The sequenced sample was peripheral blood. Here the CDR3 reads CASSDGRAQDSGYTF. CDR3 bases: TGTGCCAGCAGTGACGGGAGGGCCCAGGATTCTGGCTACACCTTC.